The clone carrying this T cell receptor (beta chain) was found a few times. The data originate from a study of patients and donors after allogeneic stem cell transplantation. This CDR3 spans 15 amino acids. Trimming shortened V by 4 bases and J by 1 base, and 11 bases separated the two germline ends. MiXCR was run by TCRdb on the RT-PCR reads, yielding one entry per CDR3 protein. The data show some 960,000 distinct CDR3 sequences, approximately 19% seen once. The sequence came from a human donor who was either an allogeneic HSCT recipient or a stem cell or donor lymphocyte infusion donor (not recorded which). It is not recorded whose cells these are; they may come from a transplant donor. The sequencing sample was made of blood, either unsorted or a sorted T cell fraction (not recorded which). The chain couples TRBV12-3 or TRBV12-4 to TRBJ1-3; D possibly corresponds to TRBD1 (6 bases). CDR3 coding DNA: TGTGCCAGCAGTTCTGGAGACAGGTCTGGAAACACCATATATTTT. Translating gives CASSSGDRSGNTIYF.